The present T cell receptor beta chain was sequenced within a study of T-cell reconstitution after alpha-beta-depleted transplantation in children. Preparation of the TCRbeta library was carried out with unique molecular identifiers. TCRdb re-called the PCR reads through MiXCR, storing one row per CDR3 protein. The sample records 490,000 or so distinct CDR3 sequences, under 15% being singletons. This clonotype appeared a few times. Per germline, CDR1 SGDLS and CDR2 YYNGEE. Unmatched junction bases numbered 6, after V lost 0 bases and J lost 4 bases. The CDR3 contains 17 residues. This clonotype originated in a human donor who donated a stem cell graft to a child with combined immunodeficiency. The specimen comprised PBMCs from the stem cell graft donor, sampled from the stem cell graft. This sequence joins TRBV9 and TRBJ2-1; 11 nucleotides agree with TRBD2. This chain's CDR3 is CASSVGSGRAAYNEQFF. The CDR3 DNA reads TGTGCCAGCAGCGTAGGTAGCGGGAGGGCCGCATACAATGAGCAGTTCTTC.